These 27 T cell receptor beta chains came from one sample sequenced in a study of TIL therapy for anti-PD-1-resistant metastatic lung cancer. Sequencing used immunoSEQ v3. Sequenced by immunoSEQ multiplex PCR; TCRdb stores in-frame clones only, minus some. The sample records 25,000 to 35,000 clones, 74% being singletons. Sample time point: pre-treatment sample, taken before nivolumab and TIL therapy. Here the sequenced sample was blood, taken at baseline. The receptors were sampled from a woman aged 30 to 85 with non-small cell lung cancer.

In its sample, this clone was seen a few times. V is TRBV28 and J is TRBJ1-5; 8 bases agree with TRBD1. Germline V gene lookup returns CDR1 MDHEN and CDR2 SYDVKM. The ends lost 2 bases at V and 5 bases at J; junction bases unmatched: 5. The CDR3 is 15 residues long. CDR3 DNA sequence: TGTGCCAGCAGTTTAAGGACAGGGTTGTATCAGCCCCAGCATTTT. This encodes CASSLRTGLYQPQHF. The variable domain in full, completed from reference TRBV28 and TRBJ1-5, reads DVKVTQSSRYLVKRTGEKVFLECVQDMDHENMFWYRQDPGLGLRLIYFSYDVKMKEKGDIPEGYSVSREKKERFSLILESASTNQTSMYLCASSLRTGLYQPQHFGDGTRLSIL.

The chain links TRBV2 to TRBJ2-1; the match to TRBD2 covers 9 bases. CDR1 and CDR2 from the germline V gene are SNHLY and FYNNEI. The ends lost 7 bases at V and 2 bases at J; junction bases unmatched: 6. CDR3 length equals 15 residues. The CDR3 region is CASIPAGGTYNEQFF. DNA of the CDR3: TGTGCCAGCATCCCAGCGGGGGGCACCTACAATGAGCAGTTCTTC.

This chain joins TRBV11-3 and TRBJ2-2; perhaps D is TRBD1 or TRBD2 (5 bases each). The germline V gene encodes CDR1 SGHNT and CDR2 YENEEA. The CDR3 has 12 residues. Trimming took off 8 bases at V and 5 bases at J, with 9 bases between the two ends. CDR3 amino acids: CASGRETGELFF. CDR3 DNA: TGTGCCAGCGGCAGGGAGACCGGGGAGCTGTTTTTT.

This chain links TRBV10-1 with TRBJ2-1; 9 bases agree with TRBD1. The germline gives CDR1 WNHNN, CDR2 SYGVQD (reference sequence). This CDR3 is 14 amino acids long. J was trimmed by 7 bases and V by 2 bases; bases with no gene match: 3. The CDR3 protein is CASSEATGGNEQFF. The CDR3 region has the DNA TGCGCCAGCAGTGAGGCGACAGGGGGAAATGAGCAGTTCTTC.

The gene calls are TRBV10-3 and TRBJ2-5; 7 bases align to TRBD2. Germline CDR1 reads ENHRY; CDR2 reads SYGVKD. This CDR3 is 12 amino acids long. V dropped 10 bases and J dropped 5; count of bases not matched to a gene: 7. The CDR3 DNA reads as TGTGCCACCGGACTAGGTTCTGAGACCCAGTACTTC. As protein: CATGLGSETQYF.

This clone was seen only a few times. V usage is TRBV2 and J usage is TRBJ1-1, with D uncertain. Germline CDR1 is SNHLY and CDR2 is FYNNEI. The ends were cut back, 1 base at V and 4 bases at J, with 10 bases in the middle. The CDR3 runs to 14 residues. In DNA form, the CDR3 reads TGTGCCAGCAGTGAAGGGGTCGCCGGCACTGAAGCTTTCTTT. It specifies CASSEGVAGTEAFF.

This chain links TRBV2 with TRBJ2-3; D is undetermined. This CDR3 has 16 amino acids. Germline CDR1 SNHLY, CDR2 FYNNEI. Trimming removed 6 bases from V and 4 bases from J, with 20 bases in between. The CDR3 loop is CASSGGILGRPDTQYF. The DNA of the CDR3 is TGTGCCAGCAGCGGCGGAATCTTAGGCAGGCCAGATACGCAGTATTTT.

V and J are TRBV5-1 and TRBJ2-3, with 9 nucleotides matching TRBD2. CDR1 SGHRS and CDR2 YFSETQ come from the germline V gene. The CDR3 runs 14 residues. V lost 4 bases to trimming and J lost 4 bases; unmatched junction nucleotides: 4. The CDR3 nucleotides read TGCGCCAGCAGCACGGGACTAGCTGCAGATACGCAGTATTTT. As protein: CASSTGLAADTQYF.

This sequence joins TRBV30 and TRBJ1-1, with D perhaps TRBD1 (5 bases). In germline, CDR1 is GTSNPN, CDR2 SVGIG (reference sequence). Between the trimmed V and J ends, which lost 7 bases and 6 bases, there was a span of 12 bases. This CDR3 has 11 residues. CDR3 residues: CASLGAAEAFF. The CDR3, as DNA: TGTGCCTCTTTAGGGGCGGCTGAAGCTTTCTTT.

This rearrangement joins TRBV6-5 to TRBJ1-1; D is undetermined. The V end was cut by 0 bases, the J end by 13 bases, with 15 bases between. The CDR3 extends over 13 amino acids. Germline loops: CDR1 MNHEY, CDR2 SVGAGI. This CDR3 is CASSYSTSGEDFF. The CDR3 DNA follows: TGTGCCAGCAGTTACTCGACGTCGGGCGAGGATTTCTTT.

V usage is TRBV2 and J usage is TRBJ2-3; 7 bases agree with TRBD2. V shed 8 bases and J 1 base; nucleotides not matched to a gene: 6. The CDR3 loop spans 14 amino acids. Germline lookup yields CDR1 SNHLY and CDR2 FYNNEI. CDR3 residues: CASRTSSGTDTQYF. The DNA for the CDR3 is TGTGCCAGCCGGACTAGTAGTGGCACAGATACGCAGTATTTT. The full variable domain, in which reference TRBV2 and TRBJ2-3 provide the parts outside the CDR3, is EPEVTQTPSHQVTQMGQEVILRCVPISNHLYFYWYRQILGQKVEFLVSFYNNEISEKSEIFDDQFSVERPDGSNFTLKIRSTKLEDSAMYFCASRTSSGTDTQYFGPGTRLTVL.

The chain recombines TRBV7-9 with TRBJ2-7, with D hard to call. The germline V gene encodes CDR1 SEHNR and CDR2 FQNEAQ (reference sequence). Trimming removed 1 base from V and 2 bases from J, with 12 bases in between. This CDR3 contains 15 residues. The CDR3 DNA reads as TGTGCCAGCAGCTTAGGAAAGCAGGCGACCTACGAGCAGTACTTC. Translating it yields CASSLGKQATYEQYF.

V is TRBV2 and J is TRBJ2-7, with no clear D. Trimming stripped 4 bases from V and 2 bases from J, with 12 bases between. This CDR3 contains 14 residues. Germline V gives CDR1 SNHLY, CDR2 FYNNEI. The CDR3 loop reads CASSARLVTYEQYF. The CDR3 region has the DNA TGTGCCAGCAGTGCTCGACTGGTTACCTACGAGCAGTACTTC.

The chain recombines TRBV5-4 with TRBJ2-7; D is perhaps TRBD2 (6 bases). Germline V gives CDR1 SGHNT, CDR2 YYREEE (reference sequence). The V and J ends lost 4 bases and 5 bases respectively, with 10 bases between them. This CDR3 has 12 amino acids. CDR3 amino acids: CASSRGEDEQYF. CDR3 nucleotide sequence: TGTGCCAGCAGCCGAGGGGAGGACGAGCAGTACTTC.

The rearrangement links TRBV27 to TRBJ2-7; 13 nucleotides line up with TRBD2. V gave up 2 bases and J gave up 4 bases; unmatched junction bases: 5. The CDR3 runs to 16 residues. Germline CDR1 is MNHEY and CDR2 is SMNVEV (reference sequence). For the CDR3, the DNA is TGTGCCAGCAGTTTAACGACTAGCGGGAGGAGTTACGAGCAGTACTTC. Amino acids: CASSLTTSGRSYEQYF.

For the CDR3, the DNA is TGTGCCAGTAGTGGGACAGCAGGCAATCAGCCCCAGCATTTT. Amino acid sequence: CASSGTAGNQPQHF. This sequence joins TRBV19 and TRBJ1-5; TRBD1 matches at 7 bases. The CDR3 extends over 14 amino acids. Germline V lookup: CDR1 LNHDA, CDR2 SQIVND (reference sequence). V was pared by 5 bases and J by 2 bases, with 3 bases of the junction left unmatched.

The chain carries TRBV6-5 and TRBJ1-1; D is undetermined. Germline CDR1 and CDR2: MNHEY and SVGAGI. The CDR3 covers 15 residues. V shed 3 bases and J shed 2 bases, with 13 bases lying between them. The CDR3 loop reads CASSYNDLKNTEAFF. The CDR3 DNA reads as TGTGCCAGCAGTTATAATGACCTGAAAAACACTGAAGCTTTCTTT.

This chain uses TRBV4-1 with TRBJ1-1; tentatively, D is TRBD1 (6 bases). CDR3 length: 16 residues. Trimming cost V 1 base and J 3 bases, with 15 bases left between them. CDR1 is MGHRA, CDR2 YSYEKL, per germline. This CDR3 is CASSQATSRTDTEAFF. The CDR3 region has the DNA TGCGCCAGCAGCCAAGCCACGAGTCGGACAGACACTGAAGCTTTCTTT.

Written as DNA, the CDR3 is TGTGCCATCAGTGACCTCAGGGACAGGGTGAATGGCTACACCTTC. Its translation: CAISDLRDRVNGYTF. The chain recombines TRBV10-3 with TRBJ1-2, with 9 positions matching TRBD1. The ends lost 3 bases at V and 6 bases at J; junction bases unmatched: 8. Per the germline V gene, CDR1 is ENHRY and CDR2 is SYGVKD. The CDR3 length is 15 residues.

This clone has only a few counts. This rearrangement joins TRBV30 to TRBJ1-1; tentatively, D is TRBD1 (5 bases). Germline V gene lookup returns CDR1 GTSNPN and CDR2 SVGIG (reference sequence). This CDR3 region has 14 residues. Trimming removed 5 bases at V and 1 base at J, with 14 bases between. The DNA of the CDR3 is TGTGCCTGGCTTCCGGGACTCTGGAACACTGAAGCTTTCTTT. This sequence encodes CAWLPGLWNTEAFF.

The rearrangement uses TRBV2 and TRBJ1-1, with a possible D match to TRBD1 (6 bases). With 7 bases removed from V and 0 bases from J, the gap between germline ends came to 12 bases. Germline V gene sequence: CDR1 SNHLY, CDR2 FYNNEI. There are 14 residues in the CDR3. The DNA for the CDR3 is TGTGCCAGCAAAGGGGGGGCCCTGAACACTGAAGCTTTCTTT. Encoded protein: CASKGGALNTEAFF.

This clone was observed once. The J gene is TRBJ2-1, the V gene TRBV7-9; D may be TRBD2 (5 bases). This CDR3 is 16 amino acids long. Germline V gene sequence: CDR1 SEHNR, CDR2 FQNEAQ (reference sequence). Deletions cut 5 bases from V and 0 bases from J, with 14 bases between. The CDR3 coding sequence is TGTGCCAGCAGCCCGGGTTCGGCGGGCTCCTACAATGAGCAGTTCTTC. Translating gives CASSPGSAGSYNEQFF. The entire variable domain, with the rest obtained from reference TRBV7-9 and TRBJ2-1, is as follows: DTGVSQNPRHKITKRGQNVTFRCDPISEHNRLYWYRQTLGQGPEFLTYFQNEAQLEKSRLLSDRFSAERPKGSFSTLEIQRTEQGDSAMYLCASSPGSAGSYNEQFFGPGTRLTVL.

This sequence joins TRBV7-6 and TRBJ2-5; TRBD2 might be the D (6 bases). In germline, CDR1 is SGHVS, CDR2 FNYEAQ. CDR3 length: 16 amino acids. Trimming took off 0 bases at V and 4 bases at J, with 15 bases between the two ends. The CDR3 sequence: CASSLAGRVSGETQYF. In nucleotides, the CDR3 is TGTGCCAGCAGCTTAGCTGGCAGGGTTAGCGGAGAGACCCAGTACTTC.

This chain connects TRBV9 to TRBJ2-7; TRBD1 or TRBD2 may be the D gene (6 bases each). Germline CDR1 and CDR2: SGDLS and YYNGEE. Trimming cost V 2 bases and J 5 bases, with 17 bases left between them. The CDR3 length is 15 residues. The CDR3: CASSVRGEGPHEQYF. The CDR3 DNA sequence: TGTGCCAGCAGCGTTAGGGGGGAAGGGCCCCACGAGCAGTACTTC.

The V call is TRBV19, the J call TRBJ2-7; D might be TRBD2 (6 bases). Germline CDR1 and CDR2: LNHDA and SQIVND (reference sequence). This CDR3 region has 14 residues. The V and J ends lost 5 bases and 2 bases respectively, with 13 bases between them. CDR3 DNA sequence: TGTGCCAGTAGTGCTACCGGGACTGCCTACGAGCAGTACTTC. Amino acids: CASSATGTAYEQYF.

CDR3 region: CAIRQTSSTFQNIQYF. The CDR3 DNA sequence: TGTGCCATCCGACAGACGTCTTCCACTTTTCAAAACATTCAGTACTTC. This chain links TRBV27 with TRBJ2-4; the D gene is possibly TRBD1 (5 bases). The CDR3 is made up of 16 amino acids. The V end was cut by 10 bases, the J end by 5 bases, with 24 bases between. Per the germline V gene, CDR1 is MNHEY and CDR2 is SMNVEV (reference sequence).

The chain links TRBV27 to TRBJ2-3; D unclear. The CDR3 consists of 16 residues. Germline V CDR1 and CDR2: MNHEY, SMNVEV (reference sequence). V gave up 1 base and J gave up 0 bases, with 11 bases separating them. The CDR3 here is CASSLFALTSTDTQYF. CDR3 nucleotides: TGTGCCAGCAGTTTATTTGCCCTAACCAGCACAGATACGCAGTATTTT.